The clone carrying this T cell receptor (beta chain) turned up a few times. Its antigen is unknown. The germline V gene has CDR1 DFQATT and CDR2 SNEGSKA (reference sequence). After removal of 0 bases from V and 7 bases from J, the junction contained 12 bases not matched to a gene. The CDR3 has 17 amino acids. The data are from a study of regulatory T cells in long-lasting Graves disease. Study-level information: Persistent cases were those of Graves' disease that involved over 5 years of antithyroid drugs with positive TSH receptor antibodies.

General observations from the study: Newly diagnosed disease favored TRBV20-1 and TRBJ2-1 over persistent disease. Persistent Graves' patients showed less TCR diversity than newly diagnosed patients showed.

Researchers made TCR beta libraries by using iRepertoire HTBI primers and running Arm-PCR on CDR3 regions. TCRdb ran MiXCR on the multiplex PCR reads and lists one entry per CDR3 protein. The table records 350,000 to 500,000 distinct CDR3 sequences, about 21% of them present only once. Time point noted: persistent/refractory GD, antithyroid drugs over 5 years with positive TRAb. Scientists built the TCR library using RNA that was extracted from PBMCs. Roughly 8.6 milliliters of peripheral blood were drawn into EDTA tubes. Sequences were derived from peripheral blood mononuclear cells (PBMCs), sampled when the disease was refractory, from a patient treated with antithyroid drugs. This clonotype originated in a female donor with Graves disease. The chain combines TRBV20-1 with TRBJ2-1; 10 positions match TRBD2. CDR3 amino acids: CSARDSRLAGDENEQFF. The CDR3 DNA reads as TGCAGTGCTAGAGATTCGCGCCTAGCGGGAGACGAAAATGAGCAGTTCTTC.